Sequencing of this T cell receptor (beta chain) was carried out in a study of shared clonotypes between healthy human individuals. Germline trimming cut 5 bases from V and 6 bases from J; bases unmatched to any gene: 14. Germline loops: CDR1 SGHDT, CDR2 YYEEEE. The CDR3 contains 17 residues. Whole-study results and caveats: Donor clonotype sharing was expected to depend on sequencing depth. Generation probability values for non-shared clonotypes were lower than those for clonotypes shared by all four donors.

There were only Caucasian adults among the donors, and all lived in Nashville, Tennessee. Sequencing used immunoSEQ multiplex PCR; TCRdb keeps in-frame clones, though not all of them. The table shows 2 million to 2.5 million clones, with almost 96% occurring only once. Details on this clone: Its specificity is unknown.

The V gene is TRBV5-6, the J gene TRBJ2-7; TRBD2 matches 13 bases. This clonotype was sampled from a man younger than 35 in good health. The sequenced sample was naive CD4+ T cells sorted from blood. Subset denoted: CD45RA+ positively selected. This chain's CDR3 is CASRMGQARTSGSEQYF. The CDR3 nucleotides read TGTGCCAGCAGGATGGGACAGGCCCGGACTAGCGGGAGCGAGCAGTACTTC.